This T cell receptor beta chain emerged from a study of read filtering for tumor transcriptome and immune sequencing. Study background: Revised staging placed 8 or 9 patients in R-ISS I, roughly 17 in II, about seven in III. Points from the study as a whole: Single-read clonotypes: about 81.9% of IR-seq clonotypes (roughly 3.2% of reads), 74.6% of RNA-seq clonotypes (roughly 43% of reads).

This library used around 400 ng RNA and molecular barcoded adaptors spanning alpha/delta and beta/gamma chains. A single record per CDR3 protein comes from TCRdb applying MiXCR to the reads. The sample shows 60,000 to 80,000 distinct CDR3 sequences, approximately 15% of them seen only once. This clonotype was detected many times. Its antigen is still unknown. Germline V lookup: CDR1 SGHTA, CDR2 FQGTGA. This CDR3 is 18 amino acids long. Trimming removed 1 base from V and 2 bases from J; junction bases left unmatched: 12. This clonotype was obtained from a donor aged 40 or over with multiple myeloma. J is TRBJ2-3 and V is TRBV7-3; TRBD2 matches at 7 bases. Source material: a population of CD138-negative cells sorted from bone marrow. The CDR3 bases are TGTGCCAGCAGCTTAATTGGGTTGGTGGGAGGGCACACAGATACGCAGTATTTT. It specifies CASSLIGLVGGHTDTQYF.